This T cell receptor (beta chain) was captured by sequencing in a study of response to subunit inactivated influenza vaccine. Whole-study results and caveats: There was a suggestion from the authors that each seasonal influenza vaccination recruits few new T cells.

This clonotype has just a few counts. Its antigen is not known. This CDR3 spans 18 amino acids. Looked up from germline, CDR1 is SQVTM and CDR2 is ANQGSEA. V lost 2 bases and J 5 bases, leaving 27 bases between the germline ends. TCRdb redid the calling of the RT-PCR reads with MiXCR, one entry per CDR3 protein. The profile shows more than 700,000 distinct CDR3 sequences, 21% of them singletons. This clonotype was sampled from a man aged 45-65 years who received an inactivated influenza vaccine. The source was PBMCs from blood, collected roughly 5 days after vaccination. The rearrangement uses TRBV29-1 and TRBJ2-5; D is perhaps TRBD1 (6 bases). The CDR3 loop is CSVERGPDSILYGETQYF. The CDR3 region has the DNA TGCAGCGTTGAAAGGGGTCCGGACAGTATCCTATATGGGGAGACCCAGTACTTC.